The 29 T cell receptor beta chains listed next were all sequenced from one sample in a study of control samples from healthy donors and cancer patients. Repertoires were generated with immunoSEQ multiplex PCR, while TCRdb's copy carries only in-frame clones and drops some. The top ten hold 2% to 3% of the sample, which has 100,000 to 150,000 clones, approximately 90% seen once. The sequenced sample was blood. All receptors come from a man in his forties in good health.

The J gene is TRBJ1-1, the V gene TRBV27, with 7 bases matching TRBD1. The CDR3 is 14 amino acids. CDR1 and CDR2 (germline): MNHEY, SMNVEV (reference sequence). The J segment lost 1 base and the V segment lost 6 bases, leaving 5 bases of the junction unmatched. This chain's CDR3 is CASRSGQTNTEAFF. The CDR3 coding sequence is TGTGCCAGCAGATCGGGACAGACGAACACTGAAGCTTTCTTT.

The sample holds a few counts of this clone. The CDR3 reads CASSQDLLAEAFF. The CDR3 bases are TGTGCCAGCAGCCAAGATCTCCTTGCTGAAGCTTTCTTT. The rearrangement joins TRBV4-2 to TRBJ1-1; no clear D gene. Trimming removed 0 bases at V and 6 bases at J, with 8 bases between. This CDR3 has 13 residues. Germline V gives CDR1 LGHNA, CDR2 YNFKEQ.

The chain employs TRBV5-1 and TRBJ2-7; D gene uncertain. The CDR3 totals 15 residues. Germline CDR1 reads SGHRS; CDR2 reads YFSETQ. Trimming removed 0 bases from V and 6 bases from J, with 16 bases in between. CDR3 sequence (DNA): TGCGCCAGCAGCTTGGATCCCTCCCCGGTGGGCGAGCAGTACTTC. It translates to CASSLDPSPVGEQYF.

The rearrangement joins TRBV6-6 to TRBJ2-3; 7 bases line up with TRBD1. V shed 0 bases and J 2 bases; nucleotides not matched to a gene: 2. The CDR3 is 15 amino acids. Germline values: CDR1 MNHNY, CDR2 SVGAGI (reference sequence). CDR3 sequence: CASSYSDRSTDTQYF. As DNA, the CDR3 is TGTGCCAGCAGTTACTCGGACAGGTCCACAGATACGCAGTATTTT.

CDR3: CASSLISPGTDTQYF. DNA of the CDR3: TGTGCCAGCAGTTTAATAAGTCCAGGCACAGATACGCAGTATTTT. The chain recombines TRBV27 with TRBJ2-3; D is unresolved. Germline values: CDR1 MNHEY, CDR2 SMNVEV (reference sequence). CDR3 length: 15 residues. The V gene lost 2 bases and the J gene lost 1 base, with 10 bases spanning the gap.

The chain joins TRBV13 to TRBJ1-2, with TRBD1 matching over 7 bases. CDR1 PRHDT and CDR2 FYEKMQ come from the germline V gene (reference sequence). The junction had 1 base not matched to a gene; V was cut back by 4 bases and J by 2 bases. The CDR3 has 13 amino acids. The CDR3 loop is CASSSTGNYGYTF. CDR3 coding DNA: TGTGCCAGCAGCTCGACAGGGAACTATGGCTACACCTTC.

This clone was seen once. This CDR3 is also generated by other DNA sequences in the sample. The chain joins TRBV5-1 to TRBJ2-2; possibly TRBD1 for D (5 bases). With 4 bases removed from V and 1 base from J, the gap between germline ends came to 8 bases. Germline assignment: CDR1 SGHRS and CDR2 YFSETQ. This CDR3 has 14 amino acids. The CDR3 DNA reads TGCGCCAGCAGCCTAGACAGGAACACCGGGGAGCTGTTTTTT. This codes for CASSLDRNTGELFF.

This chain joins TRBV5-1 and TRBJ2-5; TRBD1 matches 8 bases. CDR1 and CDR2 (germline): SGHRS, YFSETQ. V lost 3 bases to trimming and J lost 2 bases; unmatched junction nucleotides: 6. The CDR3 length is 15 residues. As DNA, the CDR3 is TGCGCCAGCAGCTCTCGACAGGGGTCGCAAGAGACCCAGTACTTC. This codes for CASSSRQGSQETQYF.

V and J are TRBV30 and TRBJ2-7; D not resolved. V lost 3 bases and J lost 4, with 10 bases in between. CDR1 is GTSNPN and CDR2 is SVGIG in the germline V gene (reference sequence). The CDR3 contains 12 residues. The CDR3 protein is CAWSALGYEQYF. CDR3 DNA: TGTGCCTGGAGCGCTTTGGGGTACGAGCAGTACTTC.

CDR3 nucleotides: TGTGCCAGCAGCCCCCAGGGACTAGCGGGGGACTTAGCCAAAAACATTCAGTACTTC. Amino acids: CASSPQGLAGDLAKNIQYF. The V and J genes are TRBV3-1 (or the pseudogene TRBV3-2) and TRBJ2-4; 14 bases fit TRBD2. J gave up 0 bases and V 4 bases, and 8 bases lay outside the gene matches. The germline V gene encodes CDR1 LGHDT and CDR2 YNNKEL (reference sequence). This CDR3 has 19 residues.

This clone has just a few counts. The rearrangement joins TRBV5-1 to TRBJ2-3; D is possibly TRBD1 (6 bases). Trimming removed 1 base from V and 3 bases from J, with 9 bases in between. The CDR3 runs 14 residues. CDR1 is SGHRS, CDR2 YFSETQ, per germline. The CDR3: CASSLNRETDTQYF. CDR3 in DNA: TGCGCCAGCAGCTTGAACAGGGAGACAGATACGCAGTATTTT.

The chain couples TRBV9 to TRBJ2-5; TRBD1 matches at 8 bases. The CDR3 length is 16 residues. Losses at the gene ends were 4 bases for V and 0 bases for J; bases not matched to a gene: 8. Germline V gene data show CDR1 as SGDLS and CDR2 as YYNGEE. The CDR3 DNA sequence: TGTGCCAGCAGCAGGACAGGGAACTTTTACCAAGAGACCCAGTACTTC. It encodes CASSRTGNFYQETQYF.

The chain combines TRBV3-1 (or the pseudogene TRBV3-2) with TRBJ2-2; TRBD1 agrees at 9 bases. CDR3 length equals 15 residues. Germline CDR1 reads LGHDT; CDR2 reads YNNKEL (reference sequence). After removal of 6 bases from V and 2 bases from J, the junction contained 4 bases not matched to a gene. CDR3 DNA: TGTGCCAGCAGGTGGGGACAGGGTAACACCGGGGAGCTGTTTTTT. It yields the protein CASRWGQGNTGELFF.

This chain joins TRBV9 and TRBJ2-2, with a weak D call TRBD1 (6 bases). Looked up from germline, CDR1 is SGDLS and CDR2 is YYNGEE. V was cut by 3 bases and J by 1 base, with 13 bases left in between. The CDR3 is 16 residues long. CDR3 in DNA: TGTGCCAGCAGCGGGCACCGGGACAAGAACACCGGGGAGCTGTTTTTT. This encodes CASSGHRDKNTGELFF. Complete variable domain (other parts from reference TRBV9 and TRBJ2-2): DSGVTQTPKHLITATGQRVTLRCSPRSGDLSVYWYQQSLDQGLQFLIQYYNGEERAKGNILERFSAQQFPDLHSELNLSSLELGDSALYFCASSGHRDKNTGELFFGEGSRLTVL.

This sequence joins TRBV7-9 and TRBJ1-1, with a weak D call TRBD1 (6 bases). V shed 6 bases and J shed 7 bases, with 12 bases lying between them. The CDR3 runs 12 residues. CDR1 is SEHNR and CDR2 is FQNEAQ in the germline V gene (reference sequence). The CDR3 coding sequence is TGTGCCAGCAGGACCACAGGGAGTGAAGCTTTCTTT. It is translated as CASRTTGSEAFF.

A single count supports this clone. The germline gene is not matched at one end of the junction; a read error may be the cause. CDR3 sequence reads: CASSPRFGGTDTQYF. In DNA, the CDR3 is TGTGCTAGCAGCCCGCGATTTGGGGGCACAGATACGCAGTATTTT. V gene TRBV7-7 combines with J gene TRBJ2-3; no clear D gene. The CDR3 runs to 15 residues. The germline V gene encodes CDR1 SSHAT and CDR2 FNYEAQ (reference sequence).

The chain couples TRBV5-5 to TRBJ2-3, with D perhaps matching TRBD2 (6 bases). CDR1 SGHKS and CDR2 YYEKEE come from the germline V gene (reference sequence). This CDR3 comprises 17 residues. Trimming cost V 1 base and J 4 bases, with 19 bases left between them. CDR3 sequence (DNA): TGTGCCAGCAGCTTGACCCCAGTGGGGGGAAGGGCAGATACGCAGTATTTT. This codes for CASSLTPVGGRADTQYF.

The gene calls are TRBV2 and TRBJ2-7, with TRBD1 as a possible D gene (5 bases). CDR3 length: 16 amino acids. The V and J ends lost 1 base and 1 base respectively, with 14 bases between them. Germline V CDR1 and CDR2: SNHLY, FYNNEI. The CDR3 DNA sequence: TGTGCCAGCAGTGAAGAAGTATGGGGCGCATCCTACGAGCAGTACTTC. Residues: CASSEEVWGASYEQYF.

The V gene is TRBV7-9, the J gene TRBJ2-3; TRBD2 matches 8 bases. Germline CDR1 SEHNR, CDR2 FQNEAQ (reference sequence). V was clipped by 5 bases and J by 4 bases; unmatched bases: 14. This CDR3 has 17 residues. The chain's CDR3 is CASSPGEVVAGPDTQYF. The CDR3 DNA sequence: TGTGCCAGCAGCCCGGGGGAGGTGGTAGCGGGACCAGATACGCAGTATTTT. The full variable domain, in which reference TRBV7-9 and TRBJ2-3 provide the parts outside the CDR3, is DTGVSQNPRHKITKRGQNVTFRCDPISEHNRLYWYRQTLGQGPEFLTYFQNEAQLEKSRLLSDRFSAERPKGSFSTLEIQRTEQGDSAMYLCASSPGEVVAGPDTQYFGPGTRLTVL.

A few counts support this clone. The rearrangement joins TRBV5-1 to TRBJ1-3, with 8 nucleotides matching TRBD1. CDR3 size: 15 residues. Germline V gene sequence: CDR1 SGHRS, CDR2 YFSETQ. With V trimmed by 4 bases and J by 2 bases, 5 bases remained unmatched. The CDR3 here is CASSGGTGPGNTIYF. CDR3 DNA sequence: TGCGCCAGCAGCGGGGGGACAGGCCCTGGAAACACCATATATTTT.

The J gene is TRBJ1-2, the V gene TRBV28; 7 bases map to TRBD1. The V gene's germline CDR1 is MDHEN and CDR2 SYDVKM. Germline trimming cut 7 bases from V and 4 bases from J; bases unmatched to any gene: 6. The CDR3 runs to 13 residues. In DNA, the CDR3 is TGTGCCAGCACCCGCTGGGACAGCTATGGCTACACCTTC. It yields the protein CASTRWDSYGYTF.

V is TRBV6-5 and J is TRBJ1-6; D remains unclear. Between the trimmed V and J ends, which lost 6 bases and 5 bases, there was a span of 11 bases. There are 14 residues in the CDR3. The germline V gene encodes CDR1 MNHEY and CDR2 SVGAGI. CDR3: CASSYQEDNSPLHF. The CDR3, as DNA: TGTGCCAGCAGCTATCAGGAGGATAATTCACCCCTCCACTTT.

DNA for the CDR3: TGTGCCAGCAGTCTGGTGCCCGATAATCAGCCCCAGCATTTT. Translated, it gives CASSLVPDNQPQHF. This rearrangement joins TRBV6-5 to TRBJ1-5; no reliable D call. Trimming stripped 5 bases from V and 4 bases from J, with 12 bases between. The CDR3 runs to 14 residues. CDR1 is MNHEY, CDR2 SVGAGI, per germline.

The V call is TRBV29-1, the J call TRBJ1-2; D might be TRBD1 (6 bases). The CDR3 loop spans 13 amino acids. With 7 bases removed from V and 0 bases from J, the gap between germline ends came to 12 bases. Germline V lookup: CDR1 SQVTM, CDR2 ANQGSEA. The CDR3 loop reads CSAEGGANYGYTF. DNA of the CDR3: TGCAGCGCCGAGGGGGGAGCTAACTATGGCTACACCTTC. Combining the CDR3 with reference TRBV29-1 and TRBJ1-2 gives the whole variable domain SAVISQKPSRDICQRGTSLTIQCQVDSQVTMMFWYRQQPGQSLTLIATANQGSEATYESGFVIDKFPISRPNLTFSTLTVSNMSPEDSSIYLCSAEGGANYGYTFGSGTRLTVV.

Comment on this clone: The same CDR3 can be traced to other DNA sequences in this sample. V and J are TRBV5-6 and TRBJ1-5, with D possibly TRBD1 on 6 matching bases. The V gene lost 2 bases and the J gene lost 1 base, with 7 bases spanning the gap. The length of the CDR3 is 14 residues. Germline V CDR1 and CDR2: SGHDT, YYEEEE. CDR3 in amino acids: CASSLQGSNQPQHF. CDR3 bases: TGTGCCAGCAGCTTACAGGGCAGCAATCAGCCCCAGCATTTT.

The CDR3 DNA reads TGTGCCAGCAGCGATTCCCTAGGAGGGGCTCAGGCCGTCGGGGAGCTGTTTTTT. Translating gives CASSDSLGGAQAVGELFF. The chain has TRBV9 and TRBJ2-2; possible D gene TRBD2, 6 bases. V dropped 3 bases and J dropped 7 bases, with 25 bases sitting between them. CDR1 is SGDLS, CDR2 YYNGEE, per germline. The CDR3 is 18 residues long.

The chain carries TRBV3-1 (or the pseudogene TRBV3-2) and TRBJ2-3; 9 bases match TRBD1. The CDR3 consists of 19 residues. The ends lost 5 bases at V and 1 base at J; junction bases unmatched: 16. Germline lookup yields CDR1 LGHDT and CDR2 YNNKEL (reference sequence). CDR3 DNA sequence: TGTGCCAGCAGCGGGAACAGGGGGCGCACTCGCGAAGGCACAGATACGCAGTATTTT. Translated, it gives CASSGNRGRTREGTDTQYF.

The chain has TRBV5-5 and TRBJ2-2; D remains ambiguous. The V and J ends lost 1 base and 7 bases respectively, with 5 bases between them. This CDR3 comprises 12 residues. The germline V gene has CDR1 SGHKS and CDR2 YYEKEE (reference sequence). Here the CDR3 reads CASSLWGGELFF. Written as DNA, the CDR3 is TGTGCCAGCAGCTTGTGGGGCGGGGAGCTGTTTTTT.

This clone was seen a single time. V usage is TRBV6-5 and J usage is TRBJ1-6; possible D gene TRBD1, 6 bases. CDR1 is MNHEY, CDR2 SVGAGI, per germline. Trimming took off 2 bases at V and 9 bases at J, with 14 bases between the two ends. This CDR3 is built from 15 residues. The CDR3 bases are TGTGCCAGCAGTTACGTGGGGGGGCTGAGTTCACCCCTCCACTTT. It is translated as CASSYVGGLSSPLHF.